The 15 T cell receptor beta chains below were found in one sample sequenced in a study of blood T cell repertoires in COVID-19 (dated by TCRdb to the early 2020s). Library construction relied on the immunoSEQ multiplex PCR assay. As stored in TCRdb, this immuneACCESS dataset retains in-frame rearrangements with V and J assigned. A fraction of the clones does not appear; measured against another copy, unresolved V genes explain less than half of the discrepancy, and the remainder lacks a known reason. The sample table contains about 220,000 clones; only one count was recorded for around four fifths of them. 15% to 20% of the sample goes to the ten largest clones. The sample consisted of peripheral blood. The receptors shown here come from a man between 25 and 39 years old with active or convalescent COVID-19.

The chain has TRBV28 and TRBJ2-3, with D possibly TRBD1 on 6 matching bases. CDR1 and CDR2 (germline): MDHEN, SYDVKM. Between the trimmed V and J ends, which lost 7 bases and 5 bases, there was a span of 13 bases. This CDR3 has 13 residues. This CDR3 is CASTSLDRDTQYF. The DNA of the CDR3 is TGTGCCAGCACCTCCCTGGACAGAGATACGCAGTATTTT.

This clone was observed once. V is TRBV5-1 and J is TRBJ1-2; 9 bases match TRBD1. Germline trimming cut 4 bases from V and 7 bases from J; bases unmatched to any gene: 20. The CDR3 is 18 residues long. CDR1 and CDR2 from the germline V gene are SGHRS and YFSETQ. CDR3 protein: CASSQEGTGSGKWSGYTF. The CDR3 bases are TGCGCCAGCAGCCAGGAAGGGACAGGGTCTGGAAAATGGTCTGGCTACACCTTC.

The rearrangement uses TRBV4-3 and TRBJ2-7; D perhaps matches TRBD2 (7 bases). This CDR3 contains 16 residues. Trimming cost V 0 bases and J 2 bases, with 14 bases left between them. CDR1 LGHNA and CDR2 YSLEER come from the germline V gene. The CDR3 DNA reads TGCGCCAGCAGCCAAGACCCAGGCGGGGGCCCCTACGAGCAGTACTTC. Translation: CASSQDPGGGPYEQYF.

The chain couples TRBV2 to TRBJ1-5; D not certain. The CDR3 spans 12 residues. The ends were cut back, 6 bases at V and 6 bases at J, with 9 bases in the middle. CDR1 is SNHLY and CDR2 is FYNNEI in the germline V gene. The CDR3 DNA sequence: TGTGCCAGCAGCATCTCAGTTCAGCCCCAGCATTTT. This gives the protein CASSISVQPQHF.

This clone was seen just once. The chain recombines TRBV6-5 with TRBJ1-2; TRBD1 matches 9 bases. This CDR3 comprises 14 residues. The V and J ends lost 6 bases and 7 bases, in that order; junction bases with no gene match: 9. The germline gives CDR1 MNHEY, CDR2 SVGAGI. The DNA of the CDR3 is TGTGCCAGCAGACCGGACAGGGGTGGCAGTGGCTACACCTTC. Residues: CASRPDRGGSGYTF.

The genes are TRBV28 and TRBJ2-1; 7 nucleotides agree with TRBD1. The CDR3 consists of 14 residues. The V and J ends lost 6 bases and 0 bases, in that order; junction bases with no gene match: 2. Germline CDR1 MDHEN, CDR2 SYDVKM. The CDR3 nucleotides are TGTGCCAGCAGGGGACAGAGCTCCTACAATGAGCAGTTCTTC. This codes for CASRGQSSYNEQFF.

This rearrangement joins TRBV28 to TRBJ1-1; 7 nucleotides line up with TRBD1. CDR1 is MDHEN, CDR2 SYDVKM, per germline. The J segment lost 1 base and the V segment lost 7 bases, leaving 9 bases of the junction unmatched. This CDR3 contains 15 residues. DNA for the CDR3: TGTGCCAGCACTCGACCCCGGGACAGGAACACTGAAGCTTTCTTT. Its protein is CASTRPRDRNTEAFF.

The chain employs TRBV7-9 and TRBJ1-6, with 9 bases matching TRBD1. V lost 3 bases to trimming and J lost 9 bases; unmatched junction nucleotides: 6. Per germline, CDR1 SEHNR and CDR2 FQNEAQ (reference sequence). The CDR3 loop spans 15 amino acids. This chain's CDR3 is CASSLRDRAGSPLHF. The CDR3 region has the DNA TGTGCCAGCAGCTTGAGGGACAGGGCGGGTTCACCCCTCCACTTT.

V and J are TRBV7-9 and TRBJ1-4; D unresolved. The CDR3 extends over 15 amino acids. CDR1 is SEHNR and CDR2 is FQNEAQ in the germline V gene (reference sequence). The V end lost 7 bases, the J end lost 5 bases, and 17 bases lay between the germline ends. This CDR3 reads CASIRLGQKNEKLFF. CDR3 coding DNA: TGTGCCAGCATCCGGTTGGGCCAAAAAAATGAAAAACTGTTTTTT.

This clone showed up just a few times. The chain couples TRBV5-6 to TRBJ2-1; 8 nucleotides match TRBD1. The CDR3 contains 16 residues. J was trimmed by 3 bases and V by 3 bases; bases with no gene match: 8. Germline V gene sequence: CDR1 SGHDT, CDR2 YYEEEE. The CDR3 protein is CASSSGQGTIYNEQFF. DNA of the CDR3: TGTGCCAGCAGCTCCGGACAGGGAACTATCTACAATGAGCAGTTCTTC.

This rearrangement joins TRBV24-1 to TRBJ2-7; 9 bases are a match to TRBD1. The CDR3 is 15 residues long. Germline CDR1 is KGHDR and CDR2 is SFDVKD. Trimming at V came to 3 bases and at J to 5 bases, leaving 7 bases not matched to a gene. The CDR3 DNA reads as TGTGCCACCAGTGATCTCCGGGACAGGGCCAACGAGCAGTACTTC. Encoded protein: CATSDLRDRANEQYF.

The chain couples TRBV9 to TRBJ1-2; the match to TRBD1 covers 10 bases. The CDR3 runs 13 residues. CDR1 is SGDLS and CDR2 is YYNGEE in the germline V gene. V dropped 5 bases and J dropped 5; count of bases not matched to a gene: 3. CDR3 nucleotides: TGTGCCAGCAGGGCGGGACAGGGGTATGGCTACACCTTC. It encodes CASRAGQGYGYTF. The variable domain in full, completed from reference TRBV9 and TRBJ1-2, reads DSGVTQTPKHLITATGQRVTLRCSPRSGDLSVYWYQQSLDQGLQFLIQYYNGEERAKGNILERFSAQQFPDLHSELNLSSLELGDSALYFCASRAGQGYGYTFGSGTRLTVV.

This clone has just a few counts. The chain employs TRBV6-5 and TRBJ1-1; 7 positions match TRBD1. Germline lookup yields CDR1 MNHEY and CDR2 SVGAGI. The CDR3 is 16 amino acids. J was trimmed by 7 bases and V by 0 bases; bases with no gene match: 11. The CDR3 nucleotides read TGTGCCAGCAGTTACTCGGGCAGGGGGACCCCGCTTGAAGCTTTCTTT. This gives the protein CASSYSGRGTPLEAFF.

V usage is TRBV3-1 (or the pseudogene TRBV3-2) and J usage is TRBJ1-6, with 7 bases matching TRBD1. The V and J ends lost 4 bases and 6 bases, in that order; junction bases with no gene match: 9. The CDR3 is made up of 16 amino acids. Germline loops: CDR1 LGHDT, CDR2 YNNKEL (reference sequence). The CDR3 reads CASSRSGTAFNSPLHF. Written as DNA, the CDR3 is TGTGCCAGCAGCCGTTCCGGGACAGCTTTTAATTCACCCCTCCACTTT.

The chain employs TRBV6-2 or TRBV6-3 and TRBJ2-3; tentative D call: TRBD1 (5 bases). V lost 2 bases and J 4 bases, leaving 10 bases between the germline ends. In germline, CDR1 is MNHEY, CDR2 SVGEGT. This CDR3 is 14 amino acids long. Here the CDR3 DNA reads TGTGCCAGCAGTTACAAGGGGTCCTCAGATACGCAGTATTTT. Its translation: CASSYKGSSDTQYF.